These 14 T cell receptor beta chains originate from one sample sequenced in a study of cytomegalovirus exposure and HLA in healthy donors. The study ran its PCR with 60 Vbeta and 13 Jbeta primers. Clones were sequenced by immunoSEQ multiplex PCR, and TCRdb holds only the in-frame ones, with some missing. The sample holds approximately 120,000 clones. Sequenced sample: PBMCs. Receptors originate from a woman in her fifties or sixties in good health and CMV-seronegative.

The chain combines TRBV5-1 with TRBJ2-7; 10 bases agree with TRBD2. From germline, CDR1 is SGHRS and CDR2 YFSETQ. The CDR3 is made up of 15 amino acids. V gave up 0 bases and J gave up 6 bases; unmatched junction bases: 6. CDR3 DNA sequence: TGCGCCAGCAGCTTGGAAGAGCGGGAGGGAGGCGAGCAGTACTTC. This encodes CASSLEEREGGEQYF. The whole variable domain, remainder taken from reference TRBV5-1 and TRBJ2-7, is KAGVTQTPRYLIKTRGQQVTLSCSPISGHRSVSWYQQTPGQGLQFLFEYFSETQRNKGNFPGRFSGRQFSNSRSEMNVSTLELGDSALYLCASSLEEREGGEQYFGPGTRLTVT.

The CDR3 reads CASSVVAGRGFF. CDR3 nucleotides: TGTGCCAGCAGCGTAGTTGCGGGTCGTGGGTTCTTC. This chain uses TRBV9 with TRBJ2-1; possible D gene TRBD2, 5 bases. Trimming left V 0 bases short and J 15 bases short, with 13 bases between. Germline V gene sequence: CDR1 SGDLS, CDR2 YYNGEE. The CDR3 runs to 12 residues.

The genes are TRBV11-2 and TRBJ1-3, with D perhaps matching TRBD1 (6 bases). The germline V gene has CDR1 SGHAT and CDR2 FQNNGV. This CDR3 has 16 residues. Trimming shortened V by 5 bases and J by 4 bases, and 18 bases separated the two germline ends. This chain's CDR3 is CASSRRPQGHGNTIYF. The CDR3 region has the DNA TGTGCCAGCAGCCGCCGTCCTCAGGGGCACGGAAACACCATATATTTT.

The DNA of the CDR3 is TGTGCCAGCAGCCCGGGACAGGCCCACGAGCAGTACTTC. This codes for CASSPGQAHEQYF. The rearrangement joins TRBV28 to TRBJ2-7; 8 positions match TRBD1. Germline lookup yields CDR1 MDHEN and CDR2 SYDVKM. The junction had 6 bases not matched to a gene; V was cut back by 6 bases and J by 5 bases. This CDR3 has 13 amino acids.

This sequence joins TRBV5-6 and TRBJ2-5; 8 bases are shared with TRBD2. The CDR3 runs to 13 residues. V was pared by 4 bases and J by 3 bases, with 2 bases of the junction left unmatched. CDR1 is SGHDT, CDR2 YYEEEE, per germline. The CDR3 spells CASSRRGEETQYF. As DNA, the CDR3 is TGTGCCAGCAGCCGGCGGGGGGAAGAGACCCAGTACTTC.

The V gene is TRBV6-5, the J gene TRBJ1-3, with D possibly TRBD1 on 6 matching bases. The V end was cut by 2 bases, the J end by 4 bases, with 15 bases between. The CDR3 loop spans 16 amino acids. Germline lookup yields CDR1 MNHEY and CDR2 SVGAGI. The CDR3 spells CASSYDGQFFGNTIYF. The DNA for the CDR3 is TGTGCCAGCAGTTACGACGGACAGTTTTTCGGAAACACCATATATTTT.

The rearrangement uses TRBV7-9 and TRBJ2-5; TRBD1 might be the D (5 bases). The DNA end is a closer match to TRBJ2-7, so the J assignment may be wrong. Germline CDR1 and CDR2: SEHNR and FQNEAQ (reference sequence). There are 14 residues in the CDR3. This CDR3 reads CASSFRQSSYEQYF. In nucleotides, the CDR3 is TGTGCCAGCAGCTTTCGACAGTCCTCCTACGAGCAGTACTTC.

V gene TRBV28 combines with J gene TRBJ1-2; TRBD1 aligns across 8 bases. Germline CDR1 MDHEN, CDR2 SYDVKM. This CDR3 spans 13 amino acids. The J segment lost 8 bases and the V segment lost 5 bases, leaving 7 bases of the junction unmatched. The CDR3 here is CASSPPGGEGYTF. The CDR3 DNA follows: TGTGCCAGCAGTCCGCCAGGGGGCGAGGGCTACACCTTC.

J is TRBJ1-2 and V is TRBV12-2; TRBD1 is the table's D call, not checked against the DNA. TRBV12-2 is recorded as a pseudogene. CDR3 length equals 20 residues. The CDR3 DNA is TGTGCAAGTCGCTCCGTCCCGGCCGACAGGGGGCACGGACCTAACTATGGCTACACCTTC. It encodes CASRSVPADRGHGPNYGYTF.

The chain combines TRBV2 with TRBJ2-5; D not resolved. Germline V gives CDR1 SNHLY, CDR2 FYNNEI. CDR3 size: 16 residues. Trimming removed 4 bases at V and 0 bases at J, with 15 bases between. CDR3 amino acids: CASSALVDWYQETQYF. The CDR3, as DNA: TGTGCCAGCAGTGCCTTGGTAGACTGGTACCAAGAGACCCAGTACTTC. Full variable domain (outside the CDR3, taken from reference TRBV2 and TRBJ2-5): EPEVTQTPSHQVTQMGQEVILRCVPISNHLYFYWYRQILGQKVEFLVSFYNNEISEKSEIFDDQFSVERPDGSNFTLKIRSTKLEDSAMYFCASSALVDWYQETQYFGPGTRLLVL.

This chain joins TRBV28 and TRBJ2-7, with D tentatively TRBD1 (6 bases). The CDR3 is 14 amino acids. CDR1 and CDR2 (germline): MDHEN, SYDVKM. The germline V and J ends were trimmed by 6 bases and 1 base, with 13 bases remaining between them. CDR3 amino acids: CASSPAGTSYEQYF. The CDR3 bases are TGTGCCAGCAGCCCTGCCGGGACATCCTACGAGCAGTACTTC.

The chain couples TRBV6-6 to TRBJ1-2, with TRBD1 identical over 8 bases. The V gene end was trimmed by 5 bases and the J gene end by 4 bases; junction bases not matched to a gene: 9. CDR1 is MNHNY and CDR2 is SVGAGI in the germline V gene (reference sequence). The CDR3 is 15 amino acids. For the CDR3, the DNA is TGTGCCAGCAGTCCCCAGGACAGGGCTGTCTATGGCTACACCTTC. This gives the protein CASSPQDRAVYGYTF.

The rearrangement joins TRBV27 to TRBJ2-7, with 7 bases aligning to TRBD1. This CDR3 spans 13 amino acids. Germline-derived CDR1 and CDR2 are MNHEY and SMNVEV (reference sequence). Germline trimming cut 3 bases from V and 2 bases from J; bases unmatched to any gene: 1. Here the CDR3 reads CASSLRGPYEQYF. Here the CDR3 DNA reads TGTGCCAGCAGTTTGAGGGGGCCCTACGAGCAGTACTTC.

The chain uses TRBV5-1 and TRBJ2-5, with D maybe TRBD1 (5 bases). CDR1 and CDR2 from the germline V gene are SGHRS and YFSETQ. V was trimmed by 1 base and J by 3 bases, leaving 7 bases between them. The CDR3 is made up of 13 amino acids. The DNA of the CDR3 is TGCGCCAGCAGCTTGTCGACAGAAGAGACCCAGTACTTC. Translated: CASSLSTEETQYF. Drawing the rest from reference TRBV5-1 and TRBJ2-5, the complete variable domain is KAGVTQTPRYLIKTRGQQVTLSCSPISGHRSVSWYQQTPGQGLQFLFEYFSETQRNKGNFPGRFSGRQFSNSRSEMNVSTLELGDSALYLCASSLSTEETQYFGPGTRLLVL.